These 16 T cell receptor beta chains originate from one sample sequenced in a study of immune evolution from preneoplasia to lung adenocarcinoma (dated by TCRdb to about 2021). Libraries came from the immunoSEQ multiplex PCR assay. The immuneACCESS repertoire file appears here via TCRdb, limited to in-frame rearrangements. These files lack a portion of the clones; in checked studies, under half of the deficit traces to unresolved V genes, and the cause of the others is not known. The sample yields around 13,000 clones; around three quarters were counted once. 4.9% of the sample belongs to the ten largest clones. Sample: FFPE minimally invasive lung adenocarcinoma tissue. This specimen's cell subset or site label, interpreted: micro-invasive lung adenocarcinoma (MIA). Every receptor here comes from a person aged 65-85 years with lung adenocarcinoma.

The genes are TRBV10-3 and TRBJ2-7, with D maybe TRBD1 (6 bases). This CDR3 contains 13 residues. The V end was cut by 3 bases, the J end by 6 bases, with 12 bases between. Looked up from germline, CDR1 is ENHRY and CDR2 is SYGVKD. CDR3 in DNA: TGTGCCATCAGTGACCATACAGGGCCCGAGCAGTACTTC. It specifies CAISDHTGPEQYF.

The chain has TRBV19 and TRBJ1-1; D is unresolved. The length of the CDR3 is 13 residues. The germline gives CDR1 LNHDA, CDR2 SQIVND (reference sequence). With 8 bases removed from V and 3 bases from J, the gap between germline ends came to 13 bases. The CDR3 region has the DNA TGTGCCAGTTTCGGGGATCTCCACACTGAAGCTTTCTTT. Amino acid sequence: CASFGDLHTEAFF.

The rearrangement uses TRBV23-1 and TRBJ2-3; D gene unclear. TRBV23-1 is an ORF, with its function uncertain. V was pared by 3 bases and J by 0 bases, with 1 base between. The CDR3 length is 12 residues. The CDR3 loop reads CASSHSTDTQYF. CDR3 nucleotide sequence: TGCGCCAGCAGTCACAGCACAGATACGCAGTATTTT.

The CDR3, as DNA: TGTGCCAGCAGTTACCTAGCGGGAATAACAGATACGCAGTATTTT. It is translated as CASSYLAGITDTQYF. This sequence joins TRBV27 and TRBJ2-3, with 9 bases identical to TRBD2. The CDR3 extends over 15 amino acids. From germline, CDR1 is MNHEY and CDR2 SMNVEV (reference sequence). V lost 4 bases and J lost 3; bases outside the gene matches: 5.

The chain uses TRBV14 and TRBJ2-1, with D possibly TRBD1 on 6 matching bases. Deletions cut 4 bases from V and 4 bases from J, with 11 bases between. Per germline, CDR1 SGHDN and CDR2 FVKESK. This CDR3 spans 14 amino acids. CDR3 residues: CASSLWDIYNEQFF. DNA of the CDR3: TGTGCCAGCAGCCTATGGGACATTTACAATGAGCAGTTCTTC.

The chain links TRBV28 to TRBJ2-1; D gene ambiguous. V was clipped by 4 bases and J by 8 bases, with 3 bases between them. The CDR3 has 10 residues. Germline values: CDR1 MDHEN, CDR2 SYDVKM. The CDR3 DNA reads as TGTGCCAGCAGTTCTCATGAGCAGTTCTTC. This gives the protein CASSSHEQFF.

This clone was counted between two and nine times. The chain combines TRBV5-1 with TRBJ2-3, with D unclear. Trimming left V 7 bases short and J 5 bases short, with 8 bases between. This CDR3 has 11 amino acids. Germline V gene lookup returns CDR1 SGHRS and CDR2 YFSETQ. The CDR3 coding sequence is TGCGCCAGCGGGCAAGGAGATACGCAGTATTTT. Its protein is CASGQGDTQYF.

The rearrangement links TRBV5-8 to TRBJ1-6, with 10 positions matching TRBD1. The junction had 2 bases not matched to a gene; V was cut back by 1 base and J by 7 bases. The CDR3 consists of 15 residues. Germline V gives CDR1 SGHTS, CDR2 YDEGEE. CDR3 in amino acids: CASSLLGQGNSPLHF. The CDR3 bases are TGTGCCAGCAGCTTGTTGGGACAGGGGAATTCACCCCTCCACTTT.

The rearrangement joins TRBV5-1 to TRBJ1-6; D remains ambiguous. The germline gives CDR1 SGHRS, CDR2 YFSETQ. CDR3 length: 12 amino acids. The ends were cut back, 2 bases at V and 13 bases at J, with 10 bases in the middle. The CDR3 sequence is CASSLTGRPLHF. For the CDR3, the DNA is TGCGCCAGCAGCTTAACGGGTCGGCCCCTCCACTTT. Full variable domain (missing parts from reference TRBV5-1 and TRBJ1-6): KAGVTQTPRYLIKTRGQQVTLSCSPISGHRSVSWYQQTPGQGLQFLFEYFSETQRNKGNFPGRFSGRQFSNSRSEMNVSTLELGDSALYLCASSLTGRPLHFGNGTRLTVT.

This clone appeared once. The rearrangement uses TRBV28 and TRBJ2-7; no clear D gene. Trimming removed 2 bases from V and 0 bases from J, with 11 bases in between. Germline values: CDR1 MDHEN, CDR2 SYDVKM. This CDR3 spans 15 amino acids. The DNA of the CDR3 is TGTGCCAGCAGTTTAAGACCCGGACCCTCCTACGAGCAGTACTTC. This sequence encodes CASSLRPGPSYEQYF.

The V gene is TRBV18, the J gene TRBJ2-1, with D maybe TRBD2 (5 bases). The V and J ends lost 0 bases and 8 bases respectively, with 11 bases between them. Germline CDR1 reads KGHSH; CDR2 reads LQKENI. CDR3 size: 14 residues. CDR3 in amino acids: CASSPPFEGYEQFF. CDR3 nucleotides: TGTGCCAGCTCACCACCGTTCGAGGGTTATGAGCAGTTCTTC.

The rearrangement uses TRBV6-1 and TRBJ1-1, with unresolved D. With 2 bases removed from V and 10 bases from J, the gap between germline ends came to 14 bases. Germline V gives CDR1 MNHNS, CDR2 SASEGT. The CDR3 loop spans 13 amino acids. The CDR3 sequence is CASSEKLAVTAFF. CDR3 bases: TGTGCCAGCAGTGAAAAGTTGGCCGTAACAGCTTTCTTT.

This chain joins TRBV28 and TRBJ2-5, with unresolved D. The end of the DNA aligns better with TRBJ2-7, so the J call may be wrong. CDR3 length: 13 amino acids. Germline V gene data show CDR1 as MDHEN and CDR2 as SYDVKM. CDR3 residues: CASSFPGPYEQYF. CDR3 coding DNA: TGTGCCAGCAGTTTCCCGGGTCCCTACGAGCAGTACTTC.

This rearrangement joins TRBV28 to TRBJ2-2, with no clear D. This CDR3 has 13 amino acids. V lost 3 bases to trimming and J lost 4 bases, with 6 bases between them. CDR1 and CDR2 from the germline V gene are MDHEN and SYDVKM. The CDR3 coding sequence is TGTGCCAGCAGTTTTTTGGGCACCGGGGAGCTGTTTTTT. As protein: CASSFLGTGELFF.

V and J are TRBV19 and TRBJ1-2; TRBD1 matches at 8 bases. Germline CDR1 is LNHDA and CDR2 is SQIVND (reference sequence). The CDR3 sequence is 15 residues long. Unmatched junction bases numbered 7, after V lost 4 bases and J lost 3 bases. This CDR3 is CASSTTHRGDYGYTF. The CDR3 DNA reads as TGTGCCAGTAGTACCACCCACAGGGGGGACTATGGCTACACCTTC.

The CDR3 spells CASSLDSALYEQYF. Written as DNA, the CDR3 is TGCGCCAGCAGCTTGGATTCGGCCCTCTACGAGCAGTACTTC. The rearrangement links TRBV5-1 to TRBJ2-7, with D unclear. Germline V gives CDR1 SGHRS, CDR2 YFSETQ. V lost 0 bases and J lost 3, with 10 bases in between. The CDR3 covers 14 residues.